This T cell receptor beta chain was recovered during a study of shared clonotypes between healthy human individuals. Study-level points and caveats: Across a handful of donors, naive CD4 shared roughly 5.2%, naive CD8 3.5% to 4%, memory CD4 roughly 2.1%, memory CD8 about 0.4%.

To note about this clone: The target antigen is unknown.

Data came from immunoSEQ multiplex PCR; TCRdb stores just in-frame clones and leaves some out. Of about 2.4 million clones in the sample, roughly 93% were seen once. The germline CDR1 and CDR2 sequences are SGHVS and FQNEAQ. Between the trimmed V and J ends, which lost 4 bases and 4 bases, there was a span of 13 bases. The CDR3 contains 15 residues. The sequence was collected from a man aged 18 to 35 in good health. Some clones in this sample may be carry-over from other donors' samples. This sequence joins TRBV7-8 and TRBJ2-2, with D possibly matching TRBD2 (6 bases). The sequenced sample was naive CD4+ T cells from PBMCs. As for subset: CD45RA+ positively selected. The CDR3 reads CASSYMGGLTGELFF. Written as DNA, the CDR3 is TGTGCCAGCAGCTATATGGGAGGTCTCACCGGGGAGCTGTTTTTT.